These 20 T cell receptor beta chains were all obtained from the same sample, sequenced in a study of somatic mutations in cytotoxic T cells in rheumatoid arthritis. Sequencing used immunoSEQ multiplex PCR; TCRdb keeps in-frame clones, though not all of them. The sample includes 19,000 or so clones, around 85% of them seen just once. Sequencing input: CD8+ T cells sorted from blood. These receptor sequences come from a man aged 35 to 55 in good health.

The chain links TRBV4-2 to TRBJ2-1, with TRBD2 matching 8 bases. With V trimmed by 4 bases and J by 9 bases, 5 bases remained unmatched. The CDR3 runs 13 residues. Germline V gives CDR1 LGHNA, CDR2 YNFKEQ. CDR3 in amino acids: CASSPGLEFEQFF. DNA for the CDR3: TGTGCCAGCAGCCCGGGACTAGAATTTGAGCAGTTCTTC.

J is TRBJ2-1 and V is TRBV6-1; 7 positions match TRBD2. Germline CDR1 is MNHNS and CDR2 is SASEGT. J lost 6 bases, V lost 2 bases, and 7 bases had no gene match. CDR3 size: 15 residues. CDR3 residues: CASSENSGSANEQFF. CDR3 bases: TGTGCCAGCAGTGAAAATAGCGGGTCGGCCAATGAGCAGTTCTTC.

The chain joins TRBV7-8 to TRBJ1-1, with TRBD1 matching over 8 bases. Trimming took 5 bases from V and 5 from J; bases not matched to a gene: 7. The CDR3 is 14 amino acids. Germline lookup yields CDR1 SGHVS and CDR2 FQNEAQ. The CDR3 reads CASSQSTGDTEAFF. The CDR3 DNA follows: TGTGCCAGCAGCCAATCGACAGGGGATACTGAAGCTTTCTTT.

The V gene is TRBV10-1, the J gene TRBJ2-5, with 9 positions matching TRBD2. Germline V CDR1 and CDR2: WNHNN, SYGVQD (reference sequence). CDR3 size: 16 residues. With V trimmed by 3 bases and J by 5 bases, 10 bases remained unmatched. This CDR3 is CASSDDSGRPMETQYF. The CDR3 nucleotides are TGCGCCAGCAGTGATGATAGCGGGAGACCCATGGAGACCCAGTACTTC.

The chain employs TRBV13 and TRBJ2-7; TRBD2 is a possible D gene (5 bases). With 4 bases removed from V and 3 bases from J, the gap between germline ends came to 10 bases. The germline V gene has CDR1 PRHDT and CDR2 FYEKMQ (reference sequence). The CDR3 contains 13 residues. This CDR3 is CASSSRGLYEQYF. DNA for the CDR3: TGTGCCAGCAGCTCCCGAGGACTCTACGAGCAGTACTTC.

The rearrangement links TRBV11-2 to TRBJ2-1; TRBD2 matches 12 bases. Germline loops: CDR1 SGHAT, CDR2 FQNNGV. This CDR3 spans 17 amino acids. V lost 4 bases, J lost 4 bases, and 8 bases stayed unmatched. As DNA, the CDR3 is TGTGCCAGCAGCTCAACGACTAGCGGGAGCACATACAATGAGCAGTTCTTC. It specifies CASSSTTSGSTYNEQFF.

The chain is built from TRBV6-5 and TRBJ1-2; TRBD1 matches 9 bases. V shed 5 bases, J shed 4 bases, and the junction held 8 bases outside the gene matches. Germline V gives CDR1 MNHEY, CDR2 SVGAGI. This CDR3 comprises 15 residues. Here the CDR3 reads CASSTGQGSSYGYTF. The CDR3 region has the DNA TGTGCCAGCAGTACCGGACAGGGGTCCAGCTATGGCTACACCTTC.

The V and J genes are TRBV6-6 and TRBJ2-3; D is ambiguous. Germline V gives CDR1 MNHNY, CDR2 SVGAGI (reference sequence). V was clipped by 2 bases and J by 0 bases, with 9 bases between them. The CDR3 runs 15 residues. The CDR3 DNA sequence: TGTGCCAGCAGTTACCGGTCTATTAGCACAGATACGCAGTATTTT. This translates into CASSYRSISTDTQYF.

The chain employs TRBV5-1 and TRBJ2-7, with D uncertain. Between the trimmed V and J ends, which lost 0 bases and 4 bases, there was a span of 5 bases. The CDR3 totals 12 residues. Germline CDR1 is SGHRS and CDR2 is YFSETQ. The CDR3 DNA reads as TGCGCCAGCAGCTTGGGAGAGTACGAGCAGTACTTC. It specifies CASSLGEYEQYF. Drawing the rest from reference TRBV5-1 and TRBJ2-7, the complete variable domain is KAGVTQTPRYLIKTRGQQVTLSCSPISGHRSVSWYQQTPGQGLQFLFEYFSETQRNKGNFPGRFSGRQFSNSRSEMNVSTLELGDSALYLCASSLGEYEQYFGPGTRLTVT.

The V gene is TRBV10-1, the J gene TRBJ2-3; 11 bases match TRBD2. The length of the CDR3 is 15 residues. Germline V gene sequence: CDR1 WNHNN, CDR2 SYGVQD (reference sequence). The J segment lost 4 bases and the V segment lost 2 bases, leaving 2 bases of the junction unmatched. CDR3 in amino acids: CASSEKLAGADTQYF. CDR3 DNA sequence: TGCGCCAGCAGTGAGAAACTAGCGGGAGCAGATACGCAGTATTTT.

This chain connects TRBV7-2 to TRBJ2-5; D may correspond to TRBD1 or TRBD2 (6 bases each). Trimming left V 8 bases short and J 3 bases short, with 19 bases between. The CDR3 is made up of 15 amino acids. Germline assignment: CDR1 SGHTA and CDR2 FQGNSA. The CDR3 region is CASRKRGDKKETQYF. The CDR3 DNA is TGTGCCAGCCGCAAGAGGGGGGACAAGAAAGAGACCCAGTACTTC. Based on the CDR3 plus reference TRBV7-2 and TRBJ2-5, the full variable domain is GAGVSQSPSNKVTEKGKDVELRCDPISGHTALYWYRQSLGQGLEFLIYFQGNSAPDKSGLPSDRFSAERTGGSVSTLTIQRTQQEDSAVYLCASRKRGDKKETQYFGPGTRLLVL.

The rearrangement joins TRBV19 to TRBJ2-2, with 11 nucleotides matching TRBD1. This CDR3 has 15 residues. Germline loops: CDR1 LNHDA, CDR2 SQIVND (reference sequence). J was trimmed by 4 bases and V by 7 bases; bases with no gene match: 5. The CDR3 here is CASTVGTGGTGELFF. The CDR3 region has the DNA TGTGCCAGTACCGTTGGGACAGGGGGCACCGGGGAGCTGTTTTTT.

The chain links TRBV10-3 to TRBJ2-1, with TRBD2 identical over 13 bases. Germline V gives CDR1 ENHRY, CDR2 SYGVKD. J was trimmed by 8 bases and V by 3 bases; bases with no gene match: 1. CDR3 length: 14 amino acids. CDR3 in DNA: TGTGCCATCAGTGAAACTAGCGGGGGGGATGAGCAGTTCTTC. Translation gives CAISETSGGDEQFF.

The CDR3 coding sequence is TGTGCCAGCAGTCGTATTGGACGGGGCTCTGGAAACACCATATATTTT. Translating it yields CASSRIGRGSGNTIYF. V gene TRBV27 combines with J gene TRBJ1-3; D not certain. CDR3 length: 16 amino acids. The V end lost 5 bases, the J end lost 0 bases, and 14 bases lay between the germline ends. Germline V gene data show CDR1 as MNHEY and CDR2 as SMNVEV (reference sequence).

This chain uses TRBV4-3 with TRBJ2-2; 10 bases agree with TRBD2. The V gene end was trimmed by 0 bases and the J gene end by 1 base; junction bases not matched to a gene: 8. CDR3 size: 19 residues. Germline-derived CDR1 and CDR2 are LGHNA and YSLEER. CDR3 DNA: TGCGCCAGCAGCCAAGACCTTCTACTAGCGGGGTTGAACACCGGGGAGCTGTTTTTT. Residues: CASSQDLLLAGLNTGELFF.

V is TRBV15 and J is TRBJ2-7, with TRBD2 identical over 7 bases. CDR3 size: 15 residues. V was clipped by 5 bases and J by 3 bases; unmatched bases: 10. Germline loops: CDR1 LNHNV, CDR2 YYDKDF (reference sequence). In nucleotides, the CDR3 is TGTGCCACCAGCCCCCCAGCGGGGCATGTCTACGAGCAGTACTTC. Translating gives CATSPPAGHVYEQYF.

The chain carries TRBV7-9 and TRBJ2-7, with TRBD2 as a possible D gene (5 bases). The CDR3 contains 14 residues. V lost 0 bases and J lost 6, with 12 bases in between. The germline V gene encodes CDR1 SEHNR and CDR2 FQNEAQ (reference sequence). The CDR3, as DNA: TGTGCCAGCAGCTTAGCGCGGGTAGTTGGCGAGCAGTACTTC. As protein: CASSLARVVGEQYF.

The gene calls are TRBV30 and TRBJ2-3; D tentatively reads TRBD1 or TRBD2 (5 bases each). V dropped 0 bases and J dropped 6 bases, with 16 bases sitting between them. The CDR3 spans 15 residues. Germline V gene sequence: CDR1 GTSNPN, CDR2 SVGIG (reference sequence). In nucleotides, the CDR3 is TGTGCCTGGAGTGTACGTCTGGGGGAGACGGATACGCAGTATTTT. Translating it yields CAWSVRLGETDTQYF.

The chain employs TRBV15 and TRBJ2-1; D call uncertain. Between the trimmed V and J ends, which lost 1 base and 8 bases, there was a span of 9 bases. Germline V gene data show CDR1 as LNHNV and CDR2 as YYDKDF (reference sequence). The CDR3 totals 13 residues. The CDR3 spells CATSRVGFDEQFF. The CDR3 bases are TGTGCCACCAGCAGAGTCGGGTTCGATGAGCAGTTCTTC.

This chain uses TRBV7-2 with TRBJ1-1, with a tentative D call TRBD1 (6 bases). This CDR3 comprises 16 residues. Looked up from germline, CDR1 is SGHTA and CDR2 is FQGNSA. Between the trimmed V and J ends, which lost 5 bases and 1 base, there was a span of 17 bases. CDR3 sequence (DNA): TGTGCCAGCAGCCGTAGGGGGACTACGCAGAACACTGAAGCTTTCTTT. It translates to CASSRRGTTQNTEAFF.